Presented here are 32 T cell receptor beta chains from one specimen sequenced in a study of CD8 T cells in ankylosing spondylitis. TCRdb used MiXCR to reprocess the 5' RACE reads, holding one entry per CDR3 protein. The profile shows 45,000 or so distinct CDR3 sequences, about 10% of them singletons. The sequencing sample was made of blood, either unsorted or a sorted T cell fraction (not recorded which). These TCRs come from a male donor with ankylosing spondylitis or in good health (not recorded which).

This clonotype was found many times. The rearrangement links TRBV29-1 to TRBJ1-1, with a weak D call TRBD1 (5 bases). CDR3 length equals 16 residues. V lost 3 bases and J 6 bases, leaving 23 bases between the germline ends. Germline CDR1 and CDR2: SQVTM and ANQGSEA. As DNA, the CDR3 is TGCAGCGTTGACGATGGGGGATGGACTATCGAAGCTGAAGCTTTCTTT. It is translated as CSVDDGGWTIEAEAFF.

The chain recombines TRBV11-3 with TRBJ2-7; 7 nucleotides match TRBD1. This CDR3 is built from 14 residues. V lost 1 base and J lost 3; bases outside the gene matches: 3. The germline CDR1 and CDR2 sequences are SGHNT and YENEEA. CDR3 DNA: TGTGCCAGCAGCTTAGGACAGGGTATCTACGAGCAGTACTTC. Translation: CASSLGQGIYEQYF.

The sample holds many counts of this clonotype. J is TRBJ1-4 and V is TRBV7-8; possibly TRBD1 for D (6 bases). This CDR3 is 15 amino acids long. Germline V gene sequence: CDR1 SGHVS, CDR2 FQNEAQ. The ends were cut back, 2 bases at V and 0 bases at J, with 7 bases in the middle. CDR3 protein: CASSLRTATNEKLFF. CDR3 coding DNA: TGTGCCAGCAGCTTAAGGACAGCAACTAATGAAAAACTGTTTTTT.

This clonotype was observed at least ten times. The genes are TRBV5-1 and TRBJ2-2; 9 bases fit TRBD1. The junction had 11 bases not matched to a gene; V was cut back by 5 bases and J by 6 bases. The length of the CDR3 is 16 residues. Germline V CDR1 and CDR2: SGHRS, YFSETQ. This CDR3 is CASSYPTGGNPGELFF. Written as DNA, the CDR3 is TGCGCCAGCAGTTATCCGACAGGGGGAAACCCCGGGGAGCTGTTTTTT.

This clonotype was picked up many times. The genes are TRBV28 and TRBJ2-7; D might be TRBD1 or TRBD2, each matching 5 bases. Germline CDR1 and CDR2: MDHEN and SYDVKM. The V end lost 5 bases, the J end lost 0 bases, and 14 bases lay between the germline ends. This CDR3 spans 15 amino acids. The CDR3 loop is CASSPYKGSSYEQYF. As DNA, the CDR3 is TGTGCCAGCAGTCCCTACAAGGGGAGCTCCTACGAGCAGTACTTC.

This clonotype showed up many times. The rearrangement links TRBV12-3 or TRBV12-4 to TRBJ2-3, with 11 bases matching TRBD2. Trimming removed 3 bases from V and 5 bases from J; junction bases left unmatched: 7. This CDR3 comprises 16 residues. CDR3 coding DNA: TGTGCCAGCAGTTTCAACTTAGCGGGGGGGGAAGATACGCAGTATTTT. It encodes CASSFNLAGGEDTQYF.

To note about this clonotype: A much larger clone differs from this one at a single base, so this may be a read error. The chain has TRBV7-2 and TRBJ1-1; 8 nucleotides line up with TRBD1. This CDR3 is 15 amino acids long. Germline V gene data show CDR1 as SGHTA and CDR2 as FQGNSA. Written as DNA, the CDR3 is TGTGCCGGCAGCTTAGCTGGGCAGGGGGCAACTGAAGCTTTCTTT. The encoded protein is CAGSLAGQGATEAFF.

Only a few counts were recorded for this clonotype. This chain joins TRBV11-2 and TRBJ2-1; D is ambiguous. Germline values: CDR1 SGHAT, CDR2 FQNNGV. The CDR3 runs to 17 residues. V shed 0 bases and J shed 3 bases, with 15 bases lying between them. CDR3 protein: CASSLEGLAPLYNEQFF. As DNA, the CDR3 is TGTGCCAGCAGCTTAGAGGGTTTAGCCCCCCTCTACAATGAGCAGTTCTTC. The complete variable domain, with remaining parts taken from reference TRBV11-2 and TRBJ2-1, reads EAGVAQSPRYKIIEKRQSVAFWCNPISGHATLYWYQQILGQGPKLLIQFQNNGVVDDSQLPKDRFSAERLKGVDSTLKIQPAKLEDSAVYLCASSLEGLAPLYNEQFFGPGTRLTVL.

This clonotype has only a few counts. The rearrangement uses TRBV24-1 and TRBJ2-3; D remains unclear. The length of the CDR3 is 14 residues. Per germline, CDR1 KGHDR and CDR2 SFDVKD. Trimming left V 4 bases short and J 2 bases short, with 9 bases between. CDR3: CATSDSLVTDTQYF. In DNA, the CDR3 is TGTGCCACCAGTGACTCCCTAGTCACAGATACGCAGTATTTT.

V usage is TRBV6-1 and J usage is TRBJ2-7, with D possibly matching TRBD1 (6 bases). The CDR3 contains 12 residues. V was pared by 8 bases and J by 6 bases, with 14 bases between. CDR1 and CDR2 from the germline V gene are MNHNS and SASEGT. The CDR3 region is CASQPTGIEQYF. CDR3 coding DNA: TGTGCCAGCCAACCGACAGGTATCGAGCAGTACTTC.

This clonotype was counted at least ten times. This rearrangement joins TRBV24-1 to TRBJ1-5, with D perhaps matching TRBD1 (5 bases). With 4 bases removed from V and 5 bases from J, the gap between germline ends came to 8 bases. This CDR3 region has 13 residues. Germline V gene sequence: CDR1 KGHDR, CDR2 SFDVKD. The CDR3 protein is CATSEGLDQPQHF. CDR3 nucleotide sequence: TGTGCCACCAGTGAGGGACTCGATCAGCCCCAGCATTTT.

There are many counts of this clonotype. The V call is TRBV20-1, the J call TRBJ1-2, with 8 bases lining up with TRBD1. The length of the CDR3 is 13 residues. J lost 7 bases, V lost 6 bases, and 10 bases had no gene match. Germline V gene sequence: CDR1 DFQATT, CDR2 SNEGSKA (reference sequence). Written as DNA, the CDR3 is TGCAGTGCGCGGCCCCAGGGGGCTCCTGGCTACACCTTC. Translating gives CSARPQGAPGYTF.

This clonotype was seen ten or more times. This chain joins TRBV20-1 and TRBJ2-6; 11 bases match TRBD2. The CDR3 has 19 residues. CDR1 DFQATT and CDR2 SNEGSKA come from the germline V gene (reference sequence). V lost 0 bases, J lost 0 bases, and 7 bases stayed unmatched. CDR3 loop: CSARDILAGGLSGANVLTF. In DNA, the CDR3 is TGCAGTGCTAGAGATATTCTAGCGGGGGGACTCTCTGGGGCCAACGTCCTGACTTTC.

In this sample, this clonotype turned up a few times. The gene calls are TRBV7-2 and TRBJ1-3, with no clear D. Germline-derived CDR1 and CDR2 are SGHTA and FQGNSA. The V and J ends lost 5 bases and 0 bases respectively, with 14 bases between them. The CDR3 has 16 amino acids. For the CDR3, the DNA is TGTGCCAGCAGCAAAGAACAGCTACGCTCTGGAAACACCATATATTTT. This codes for CASSKEQLRSGNTIYF.

This clonotype was counted ten times or more. The rearrangement uses TRBV12-3 or TRBV12-4 and TRBJ2-3; D is perhaps TRBD1 or TRBD2 (5 bases each). Trimming cost V 7 bases and J 4 bases, with 21 bases left between them. The CDR3 consists of 16 residues. The CDR3 loop is CASIRGFLGVSDTQYF. The DNA for the CDR3 is TGTGCCAGCATTCGGGGCTTCTTGGGGGTCTCAGATACGCAGTATTTT.

This clonotype appeared many times. The junction departs from the called germline gene at one end, perhaps through a read error. The chain uses TRBV12-3 or TRBV12-4 and TRBJ2-1, with D uncertain. The CDR3 extends over 12 amino acids. As DNA, the CDR3 is TGTGCCAGCAGTTTATATCGCGCCAGCCCAAATTTC. This gives the protein CASSLYRASPNF.

This clonotype was counted ten times or more. The chain uses TRBV5-1 and TRBJ2-3; 11 bases agree with TRBD2. The CDR3 totals 16 residues. Germline CDR1 reads SGHRS; CDR2 reads YFSETQ. V shed 3 bases, J shed 2 bases, and the junction held 5 bases outside the gene matches. The CDR3 reads CASSSRSGGDTDTQYF. In DNA, the CDR3 is TGCGCCAGCAGCTCACGTAGCGGGGGGGACACAGATACGCAGTATTTT.

This clonotype was observed at least ten times. This chain connects TRBV21-1 to TRBJ2-7. TRBV21-1 constitutes a pseudogene. The CDR3 is 9 residues long. CDR3 bases: TGTGCCAGCACCCCGTTCCCGTACTTC. Amino acids: CASTPFPYF.

This clonotype was seen repeatedly, ten times or more. The chain employs TRBV19 and TRBJ1-2; unclear D gene. V lost 3 bases to trimming and J lost 4 bases, with 12 bases between them. The CDR3 covers 14 residues. Germline values: CDR1 LNHDA, CDR2 SQIVND (reference sequence). CDR3 in DNA: TGTGCCAGTAGTATTACGGAGGGTCGCTATGGCTACACCTTC. Protein: CASSITEGRYGYTF.

The table lists this clonotype with a few counts. V usage is TRBV28 and J usage is TRBJ2-7, with 10 bases matching TRBD1. CDR3 size: 16 residues. In germline, CDR1 is MDHEN, CDR2 SYDVKM. V lost 3 bases to trimming and J lost 3 bases; unmatched junction nucleotides: 8. The CDR3 region is CASSLNLGQGNYEQYF. The CDR3 bases are TGTGCCAGCAGTTTGAATTTGGGACAGGGGAACTACGAGCAGTACTTC.

The CDR3 nucleotides are TGTGCCTGGCGTCCAAAAGGGGCGGGACAACCGCTAGCCAAAAACATTCAGTACTTC. As protein: CAWRPKGAGQPLAKNIQYF. V and J are TRBV30 and TRBJ2-4, with D perhaps assigned TRBD1 or TRBD2 (6 bases each). From germline, CDR1 is GTSNPN and CDR2 SVGIG (reference sequence). The CDR3 sequence is 19 residues long. V gave up 5 bases and J gave up 0 bases, with 26 bases separating them. The whole variable domain, filled in from reference TRBV30 and TRBJ2-4, reads SQTIHQWPATLVQPVGSPLSLECTVEGTSNPNLYWYRQAAGRGLQLLFYSVGIGQISSEVPQNLSASRPQDRQFILSSKKLLLSDSGFYLCAWRPKGAGQPLAKNIQYFGAGTRLSVL.

This rearrangement joins TRBV29-1 to TRBJ1-5, with D unclear. V was shortened by 1 base and J by 4 bases, with 5 bases between the two germline ends. CDR1 is SQVTM, CDR2 ANQGSEA, per germline. This CDR3 contains 12 residues. CDR3: CSVEGDNQPQHF. CDR3 nucleotides: TGCAGCGTTGAAGGGGATAATCAGCCCCAGCATTTT.

This clonotype was counted at least ten times. V and J are TRBV6-2 or TRBV6-3 and TRBJ1-2, with 10 bases identical to TRBD1. The V gene end was trimmed by 5 bases and the J gene end by 1 base; junction bases not matched to a gene: 1. This CDR3 region has 14 residues. The germline V gene encodes CDR1 MNHEY and CDR2 SVGEGT. This chain's CDR3 is CASSDRGLNYGYTF. As DNA, the CDR3 is TGTGCCAGCAGTGACAGGGGGCTTAACTATGGCTACACCTTC.

In its sample, this clonotype was seen many times. The chain carries TRBV5-1 and TRBJ2-2, with a tentative D call TRBD1 (5 bases). Trimming removed 5 bases from V and 1 base from J, with 9 bases in between. Per germline, CDR1 SGHRS and CDR2 YFSETQ. The CDR3 spans 14 residues. CDR3 protein: CASSQGLNTGELFF. The CDR3 DNA reads as TGCGCCAGCAGTCAGGGCCTGAACACCGGGGAGCTGTTTTTT.

This clonotype came up many times. The V gene is TRBV6-4, the J gene TRBJ2-1; 10 positions match TRBD2. Germline lookup yields CDR1 MRHNA and CDR2 SNTAGT. This CDR3 spans 15 amino acids. Trimming cost V 6 bases and J 9 bases; bases outside gene matches: 11. CDR3 amino acids: CASSPRSGGAGEQFF. The CDR3 bases are TGTGCCAGCAGCCCGAGGAGCGGGGGGGCCGGTGAGCAGTTCTTC.

The V call is TRBV4-1, the J call TRBJ2-5; the match to TRBD2 covers 15 bases. Germline CDR1 reads MGHRA; CDR2 reads YSYEKL. The CDR3 extends over 19 amino acids. Unmatched junction bases numbered 10, after V lost 3 bases and J lost 2 bases. The CDR3 reads CASSQPPGLAGGPQETQYF. The CDR3 DNA follows: TGCGCCAGCAGCCAGCCTCCGGGACTAGCGGGGGGCCCACAAGAGACCCAGTACTTC.

This clonotype was seen many times. The genes are TRBV15 and TRBJ2-7; D not certain. This CDR3 is built from 15 residues. The germline V gene encodes CDR1 LNHNV and CDR2 YYDKDF (reference sequence). V was cut by 0 bases and J by 1 base, with 10 bases left in between. The CDR3 is CATSRDSGRSYEQYF. The DNA for the CDR3 is TGTGCCACCAGCAGAGATAGTGGCCGATCCTACGAGCAGTACTTC.

Many counts were recorded for this clonotype. V gene TRBV14 combines with J gene TRBJ2-7, with unresolved D. V was shortened by 2 bases and J by 6 bases, with 5 bases between the two germline ends. The CDR3 runs 11 residues. Germline V gene data show CDR1 as SGHDN and CDR2 as FVKESK. The CDR3 reads CASSQRVEQYF. In nucleotides, the CDR3 is TGTGCCAGCAGCCAAAGGGTCGAGCAGTACTTC.

This chain joins TRBV6-1 and TRBJ1-2; possible D gene TRBD1, 6 bases. This CDR3 is built from 15 residues. Germline CDR1 and CDR2: MNHNS and SASEGT. V lost 9 bases and J 4 bases, leaving 21 bases between the germline ends. In DNA form, the CDR3 reads TGTGCCAGAAGTAGGGGGTCATACAGGGCCTATGGCTACACCTTC. Translating gives CARSRGSYRAYGYTF.

This chain links TRBV9 with TRBJ2-7; TRBD2 is a possible D gene (5 bases). The germline V gene has CDR1 SGDLS and CDR2 YYNGEE. V lost 0 bases, J lost 2 bases, and 12 bases lay in between. This CDR3 is built from 15 residues. CDR3 sequence: CASSVDPTEAYEQYF. The CDR3 DNA is TGTGCCAGCAGCGTAGATCCTACGGAGGCCTACGAGCAGTACTTC.

This clonotype has ten or more counts. The chain combines TRBV6-6 with TRBJ2-1, with D tentatively TRBD1 or TRBD2 (5 bases each). Between the trimmed V and J ends, which lost 5 bases and 15 bases, there was a span of 17 bases. Germline CDR1 MNHNY, CDR2 SVGAGI (reference sequence). CDR3 size: 12 residues. The CDR3 is CASSQTRDLRFF. The CDR3 DNA reads TGTGCCAGCAGTCAGACCCGGGACCTCCGGTTCTTC.

The chain links TRBV20-1 to TRBJ1-5; D might be TRBD1 (6 bases). The V and J ends lost 1 base and 2 bases respectively, with 15 bases between them. This CDR3 is built from 16 residues. Germline CDR1 is DFQATT and CDR2 is SNEGSKA (reference sequence). CDR3 residues: CSARGGGRGGNQPQHF. In DNA form, the CDR3 reads TGCAGTGCTAGAGGGGGAGGGAGGGGGGGCAATCAGCCCCAGCATTTT.